Listed below are T cell receptor beta chains from one sample, sequenced in a study of shared clonotypes between healthy human individuals. TCRdb's copy holds only in-frame clones and misses some; the assay was immunoSEQ multiplex PCR. The sample lists 400,000 to 550,000 clones, 65% to 80% seen once, with 10% to 15% in the top ten. The sample consisted of PBMCs. Receptors originate from a woman in her thirties or forties in good health. Some clones in this sample may be carry-over from other donors' samples. Each CDR3 is given with its conserved first and last residue. The D gene is left open where the match is weak. The size of a clone is reported for some rows only, either as once, few or many, or as a class for expanded clones.

v_call	clone_size	j_call	d_call	cdr3_nt	cdr3_aa
TRBV2	.	TRBJ2-3	TRBD2	TGTGCCAGCAGTACCTGGCGGGGGGGCACAGATACGCAGTATTTT	CASSTWRGGTDTQYF
TRBV5-1	.	TRBJ1-3	.	TGCGCCAGCAGCTTTAGTTCAGGGTCTGGAAACACCATATATTTT	CASSFSSGSGNTIYF
TRBV7-9	.	TRBJ2-3	.	TGTGCCAGCAGCTTAGCTTCCCTAGCGCAGTATTTT	CASSLASLAQYF
TRBV2	.	TRBJ1-4	.	TGTGCCAGCAGTGGTTCAGGGAATGAAAAACTGTTTTTT	CASSGSGNEKLFF
TRBV28	once	TRBJ2-7	.	TGTGCCAGCACCCGCCAGGACGGGTCAACCTACGAGCAGTACTTC	CASTRQDGSTYEQYF
TRBV7-3	few	TRBJ2-2	.	TGTGCCAGCAGCTTAAGTGGGAGTGACACCGGGGAGCTGTTTTTT	CASSLSGSDTGELFF
TRBV6-6	.	TRBJ2-1	.	TGTGCCAGCAGTTACTCTGGCAATGAGCAGTTCTTC	CASSYSGNEQFF
TRBV4-2	once	TRBJ2-7	TRBD2	TGTGCCAGCAGCACTAGCGGGAGGCCGATAGGGCAGTACTTC	CASSTSGRPIGQYF
TRBV29-1	.	TRBJ2-3	TRBD2	TGCAGCGTTGAGTCAATAGCGGGGCAAGATACGCAGTATTTT	CSVESIAGQDTQYF
TRBV25-1	.	TRBJ2-7	TRBD1	TGTGCCAGCAGTGGACAGGGGGGAAACTACGAGCAGTACTTC	CASSGQGGNYEQYF
TRBV15	.	TRBJ2-3	.	TGTGCCACCAGCAGAGGGGGATACACAGATACGCAGTATTTT	CATSRGGYTDTQYF
TRBV11-1	.	TRBJ2-3	TRBD2	TGTGCCAGCAGCCCTCGGGCGGGAGGGTGGACCTCTAGCACAGATACGCAGTATTTT	CASSPRAGGWTSSTDTQYF
TRBV7-2	.	TRBJ1-4	TRBD1	TGTGCCAGCAGCCTCACAGGGGATAATGAAAAACTGTTTTTT	CASSLTGDNEKLFF
TRBV29-1	.	TRBJ2-6	.	TGCAGCGTTACAGGCTCTGGGGCCAACGTCCTGACTTTC	CSVTGSGANVLTF
TRBV19	.	TRBJ2-2	TRBD2	TGTGCCAGTAATCTAGCGGGAGATCCCGGGGAGCTGTTTTTT	CASNLAGDPGELFF
TRBV5-4	few	TRBJ1-1	.	TGTGCCAGCAGCTTGAACACTGAAGCTTTCTTT	CASSLNTEAFF
TRBV5-1	.	TRBJ1-1	TRBD1	TGCGCCAGCAGCGGACAGGGGAAGAACACTGAAGCTTTCTTT	CASSGQGKNTEAFF
TRBV6-5	.	TRBJ1-1	TRBD1	TGTGCCAGCAGAGGGGGACAGGTGAACACTGAAGCTTTCTTT	CASRGGQVNTEAFF
TRBV5-1	.	TRBJ2-2	.	TGCGCCAGCAGCTCTATCGAGGGGAACACCGGGGAGCTGTTTTTT	CASSSIEGNTGELFF
TRBV7-2	few	TRBJ2-1	.	TGTGCCAGCAGCCCTGAGGGCGGGCACAATGAGCAGTTCTTC	CASSPEGGHNEQFF
TRBV5-1	once	TRBJ2-5	.	TGCGCCAGCAGCTTGGGTACCTCGCAAGAGACCCAGTACTTC	CASSLGTSQETQYF
TRBV5-4	.	TRBJ1-3	.	TGTGCCAGCAGCTTGGATTTTGGAATGCCGAGCTCTGGAAACACCATATATTTT	CASSLDFGMPSSGNTIYF
TRBV4-3	.	TRBJ1-3	.	TGCGCCAGCAGTGCCGCGCTGAGCTCTGGAAACACCATATATTTT	CASSAALSSGNTIYF
TRBV28	.	TRBJ2-4	TRBD1	TGTGCCAGCACCCTGGGGGGGACAGGGGGAAACATTCAGTACTTC	CASTLGGTGGNIQYF
TRBV4-1	.	TRBJ2-1	TRBD2	TGCGCCAGCAGCCAAGAAGGGGGCGGACTAGCGGGGAGCTCCTACAATGAGCAGTTCTTC	CASSQEGGGLAGSSYNEQFF
TRBV27	.	TRBJ2-2	TRBD2	TGTGCCAGCAGTTTAATACTAGCGGGAGTGGTCGGGGAGCTGTTTTTT	CASSLILAGVVGELFF
TRBV28	.	TRBJ2-6	.	TGTGCCAGTCAGGGTTCGCAATCTGGGGCCAACGTCCTGACTTTC	CASQGSQSGANVLTF